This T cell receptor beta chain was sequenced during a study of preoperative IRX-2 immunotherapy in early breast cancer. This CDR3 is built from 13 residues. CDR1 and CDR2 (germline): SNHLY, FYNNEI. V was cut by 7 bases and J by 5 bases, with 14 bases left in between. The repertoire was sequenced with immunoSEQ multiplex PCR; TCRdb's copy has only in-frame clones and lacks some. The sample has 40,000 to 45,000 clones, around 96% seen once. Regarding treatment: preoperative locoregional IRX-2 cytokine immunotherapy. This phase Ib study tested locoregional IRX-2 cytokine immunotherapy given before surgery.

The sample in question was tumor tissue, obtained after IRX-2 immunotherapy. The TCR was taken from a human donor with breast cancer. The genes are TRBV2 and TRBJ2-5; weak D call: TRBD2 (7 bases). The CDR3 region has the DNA TGTGCCAGCACCGGGGGGCCTGGGGAGACCCAGTACTTC. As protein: CASTGGPGETQYF.